The clone carrying this TCR beta chain was recorded a few times. Its antigen is still unknown. Germline lookup yields CDR1 KGHSH and CDR2 LQKENI. V lost 1 base, J lost 3 bases, and 13 bases lay in between. The CDR3 loop spans 16 amino acids. These data belong to a study of T-cell memory formation after mild COVID-19. Constant-segment primers served in 5'RACE that generated TCR alpha and TCR beta cDNA libraries bearing sample barcodes and UMIs. TCRdb analysed the 5' RACE reads with MiXCR anew, one entry per CDR3 protein. The table lists around 110,000 distinct CDR3 sequences, about a sixth of them singletons. Regarding the study as a whole: Clones contracting over day 15 to 85 were CD4/CD8 balanced, with later expanders leaning CD4+.

This TCR came from an adult woman who had mild COVID-19 (a few samples of this study predate the infection). Cell type and time point are not known. The sample comprised PBMCs or a T cell subset sorted from them (not recorded which). The rearrangement links TRBV18 to TRBJ2-1, with D unclear. CDR3 in amino acids: CASSPREGIDYNEQFF. As DNA, the CDR3 is TGTGCCAGCTCACCACGGGAAGGGATCGACTACAATGAGCAGTTCTTC.